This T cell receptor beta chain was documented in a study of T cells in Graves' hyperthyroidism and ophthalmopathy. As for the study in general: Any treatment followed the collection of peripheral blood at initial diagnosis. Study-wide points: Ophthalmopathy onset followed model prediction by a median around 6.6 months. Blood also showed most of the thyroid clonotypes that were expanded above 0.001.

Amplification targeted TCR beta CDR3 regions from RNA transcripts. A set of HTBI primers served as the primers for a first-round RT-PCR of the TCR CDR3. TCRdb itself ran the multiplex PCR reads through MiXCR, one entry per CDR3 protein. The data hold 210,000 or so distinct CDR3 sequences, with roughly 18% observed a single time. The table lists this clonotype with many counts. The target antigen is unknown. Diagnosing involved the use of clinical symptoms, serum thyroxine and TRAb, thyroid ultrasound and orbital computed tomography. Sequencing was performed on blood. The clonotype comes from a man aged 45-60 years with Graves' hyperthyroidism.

CDR3 bases: TGTGCCACCAGTGATATCTCTGGACAGGTTGGGGGGCAGTACTTC. Its translation: CATSDISGQVGGQYF. The chain couples TRBV24-1 to TRBJ2-7; 7 bases are shared with TRBD1. This CDR3 has 15 amino acids. Germline-derived CDR1 and CDR2 are KGHDR and SFDVKD. The ends lost 3 bases at V and 9 bases at J; junction bases unmatched: 13.